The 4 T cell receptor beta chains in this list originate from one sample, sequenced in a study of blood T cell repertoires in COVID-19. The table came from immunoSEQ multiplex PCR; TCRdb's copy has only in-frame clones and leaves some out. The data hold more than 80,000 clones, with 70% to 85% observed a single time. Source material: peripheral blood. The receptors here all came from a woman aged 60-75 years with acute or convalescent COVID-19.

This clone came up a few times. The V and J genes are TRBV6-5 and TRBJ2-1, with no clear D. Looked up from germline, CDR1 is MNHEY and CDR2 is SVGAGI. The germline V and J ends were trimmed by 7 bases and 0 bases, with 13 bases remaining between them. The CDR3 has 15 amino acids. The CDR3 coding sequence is TGTGCCAGCAAGCCAGCGTCGAGCTCCTACAATGAGCAGTTCTTC. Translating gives CASKPASSSYNEQFF.

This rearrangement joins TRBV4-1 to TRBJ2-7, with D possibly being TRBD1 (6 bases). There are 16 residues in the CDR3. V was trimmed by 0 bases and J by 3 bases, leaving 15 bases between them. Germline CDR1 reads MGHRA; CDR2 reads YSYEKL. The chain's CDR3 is CASSQDYQGMYYEQYF. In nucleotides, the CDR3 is TGCGCCAGCAGCCAAGATTACCAGGGGATGTACTACGAGCAGTACTTC.

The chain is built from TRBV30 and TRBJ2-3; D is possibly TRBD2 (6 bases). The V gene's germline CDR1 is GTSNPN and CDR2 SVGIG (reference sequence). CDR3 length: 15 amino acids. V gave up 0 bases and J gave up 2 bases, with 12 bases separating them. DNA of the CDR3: TGTGCCTGGAGTGTACTTGCGGGACCCACAGATACGCAGTATTTT. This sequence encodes CAWSVLAGPTDTQYF. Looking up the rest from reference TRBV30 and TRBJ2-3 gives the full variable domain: SQTIHQWPATLVQPVGSPLSLECTVEGTSNPNLYWYRQAAGRGLQLLFYSVGIGQISSEVPQNLSASRPQDRQFILSSKKLLLSDSGFYLCAWSVLAGPTDTQYFGPGTRLTVL.

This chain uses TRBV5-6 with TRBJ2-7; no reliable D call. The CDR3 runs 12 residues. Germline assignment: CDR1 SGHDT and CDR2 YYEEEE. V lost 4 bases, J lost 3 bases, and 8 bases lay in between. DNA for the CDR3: TGTGCCAGCAGCGCTCGAGTCTACGAGCAGTACTTC. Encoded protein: CASSARVYEQYF.